This passage covers 16 T cell receptor beta chains from one sample sequenced in a study of T cell responses to AZD1222 COVID-19 vaccine. TCRdb's copy holds only in-frame clones and misses some; the assay was immunoSEQ multiplex PCR. The table has 130,000 to 150,000 clones, about 92% seen once. The sequenced sample was peripheral blood, obtained on day 0 of AZD1222 vaccination. The origin of the receptors is an adult in good health.

The CDR3 DNA reads TGTGCCAGCAGTGGACAGGGTCTTGGCTATGGCTACACCTTC. Amino acids: CASSGQGLGYGYTF. The V gene is TRBV2, the J gene TRBJ1-2; 7 positions match TRBD1. Germline V gene sequence: CDR1 SNHLY, CDR2 FYNNEI. This CDR3 spans 14 amino acids. V lost 4 bases, J lost 4 bases, and 6 bases stayed unmatched.

This chain joins TRBV6-5 and TRBJ1-1; 7 positions match TRBD1. The ends lost 5 bases at V and 4 bases at J; junction bases unmatched: 10. Germline CDR1 reads MNHEY; CDR2 reads SVGAGI. CDR3 length: 15 residues. The CDR3 reads CASSPRQGRSTEAFF. The CDR3 DNA follows: TGTGCCAGCAGTCCACGACAGGGCCGTAGCACTGAAGCTTTCTTT.

The chain is built from TRBV27 and TRBJ2-7; a weak D match, TRBD1 (5 bases). The V and J ends lost 2 bases and 2 bases respectively, with 16 bases between them. CDR1 and CDR2 (germline): MNHEY, SMNVEV (reference sequence). This CDR3 comprises 16 residues. The DNA of the CDR3 is TGTGCCAGCAGTTTAACCCCACCCGACAGACCCTACGAGCAGTACTTC. Protein: CASSLTPPDRPYEQYF.

J is TRBJ1-3 and V is TRBV4-1; D not certain. The CDR3 consists of 15 residues. From germline, CDR1 is MGHRA and CDR2 YSYEKL. The V end was cut by 0 bases, the J end by 4 bases, with 10 bases between. DNA for the CDR3: TGCGCCAGCAGCCAAGACGGACCGATGGGAAACACCATATATTTT. Its protein is CASSQDGPMGNTIYF.

This CDR3 is CASSAAVGSYGYTF. Written as DNA, the CDR3 is TGCGCCAGCAGCGCGGCTGTCGGGTCCTATGGCTACACCTTC. J is TRBJ1-2 and V is TRBV5-1; unclear D gene. CDR1 is SGHRS and CDR2 is YFSETQ in the germline V gene. With 4 bases removed from V and 4 bases from J, the gap between germline ends came to 14 bases. This CDR3 comprises 14 residues.

CDR3 amino acids: CASRGQGSNQPQHF. In DNA form, the CDR3 reads TGTGCCAGTAGGGGACAGGGTTCCAATCAGCCCCAGCATTTT. The chain employs TRBV19 and TRBJ1-5; 9 bases agree with TRBD1. Germline V gene sequence: CDR1 LNHDA, CDR2 SQIVND (reference sequence). The CDR3 covers 14 residues. V was clipped by 6 bases and J by 3 bases; unmatched bases: 3.

The rearrangement joins TRBV5-1 to TRBJ2-5, with unresolved D. Germline V CDR1 and CDR2: SGHRS, YFSETQ. Trimming took 3 bases from V and 4 from J, leaving 19 bases between them. The CDR3 spans 16 residues. The CDR3 nucleotides are TGCGCCAGCAGCTCCATGATCCCAATAGGGCCAGAGACCCAGTACTTC. It translates to CASSSMIPIGPETQYF.

This clone was observed once. The chain couples TRBV3-1 (or the pseudogene TRBV3-2) to TRBJ1-2; D may be TRBD1 (6 bases). CDR1 LGHDT and CDR2 YNNKEL come from the germline V gene (reference sequence). Trimming left V 4 bases short and J 13 bases short, with 25 bases between. CDR3 length: 15 residues. DNA of the CDR3: TGTGCCAGCAGCCGCGTTACAGGGATGCTCGGGGGGAGCACCTTC. Amino acid sequence: CASSRVTGMLGGSTF.

The CDR3 sequence: CASSSLYEQYF. Here the CDR3 DNA reads TGTGCCAGCTCAAGCCTCTACGAGCAGTACTTC. The chain links TRBV18 to TRBJ2-7; no clear D gene. V was shortened by 5 bases and J by 3 bases, with 5 bases between the two germline ends. The CDR3 loop spans 11 amino acids. Germline lookup yields CDR1 KGHSH and CDR2 LQKENI.

The chain recombines TRBV19 with TRBJ2-5; 11 bases align to TRBD2. J lost 1 base, V lost 7 bases, and 8 bases had no gene match. CDR1 is LNHDA, CDR2 SQIVND, per germline (reference sequence). This CDR3 is built from 16 residues. The CDR3 bases are TGTGCCAGTAAAGAGACTAGCGGGACCTCCCAAGAGACCCAGTACTTC. Translating gives CASKETSGTSQETQYF.

The CDR3 reads CASSLLGQGFTEAFF. The DNA of the CDR3 is TGTGCCAGCAGTTTACTAGGACAGGGTTTCACTGAAGCTTTCTTT. V and J are TRBV11-2 and TRBJ1-1; the match to TRBD1 covers 8 bases. The germline V gene has CDR1 SGHAT and CDR2 FQNNGV. The CDR3 sequence is 15 residues long. The ends lost 6 bases at V and 4 bases at J; junction bases unmatched: 10. Based on the CDR3 plus reference TRBV11-2 and TRBJ1-1, the full variable domain is EAGVAQSPRYKIIEKRQSVAFWCNPISGHATLYWYQQILGQGPKLLIQFQNNGVVDDSQLPKDRFSAERLKGVDSTLKIQPAKLEDSAVYLCASSLLGQGFTEAFFGQGTRLTVV.

This rearrangement joins TRBV6-5 to TRBJ1-6; 7 bases align to TRBD1. The length of the CDR3 is 15 residues. The germline gives CDR1 MNHEY, CDR2 SVGAGI. V trimming: 2 bases; J trimming: 5 bases; junction bases outside the gene matches: 3. The CDR3, as DNA: TGTGCCAGCAGTTACCAGGACAGGAATAATTCACCCCTCCACTTT. The encoded protein is CASSYQDRNNSPLHF.

The chain has TRBV6-1 and TRBJ1-1; D is ambiguous. Germline V lookup: CDR1 MNHNS, CDR2 SASEGT. Trimming stripped 1 base from V and 4 bases from J, with 7 bases between. This CDR3 spans 13 amino acids. The CDR3 region is CASSEDGSTEAFF. CDR3 sequence (DNA): TGTGCCAGCAGTGAAGACGGATCCACTGAAGCTTTCTTT.

This chain connects TRBV5-1 to TRBJ1-1; no definite D call. Trimming removed 2 bases from V and 2 bases from J, with 16 bases in between. This CDR3 contains 16 residues. Germline values: CDR1 SGHRS, CDR2 YFSETQ. The CDR3 loop is CASSFVSPRTNTEAFF. The DNA of the CDR3 is TGCGCCAGCAGCTTCGTCAGCCCACGGACCAACACTGAAGCTTTCTTT. Full variable domain (rest looked up from reference TRBV5-1 and TRBJ1-1): KAGVTQTPRYLIKTRGQQVTLSCSPISGHRSVSWYQQTPGQGLQFLFEYFSETQRNKGNFPGRFSGRQFSNSRSEMNVSTLELGDSALYLCASSFVSPRTNTEAFFGQGTRLTVV.

This clone has a handful of counts. The genes are TRBV9 and TRBJ2-7; 9 bases map to TRBD1. The CDR3 sequence is 15 residues long. From germline, CDR1 is SGDLS and CDR2 YYNGEE. Trimming at V came to 3 bases and at J to 7 bases, leaving 11 bases not matched to a gene. The CDR3 here is CASSEGQGGLGEQYF. In nucleotides, the CDR3 is TGTGCCAGCAGCGAGGGACAGGGTGGTCTAGGAGAGCAGTACTTC.

The J gene is TRBJ1-6, the V gene TRBV18; possible D gene TRBD1, 5 bases. In germline, CDR1 is KGHSH, CDR2 LQKENI. V was clipped by 3 bases and J by 6 bases, with 12 bases between them. This CDR3 is built from 15 residues. CDR3 coding DNA: TGTGCCAGCTCACCGGAAGGGGTCGTTAATTCACCCCTCCACTTT. Translation: CASSPEGVVNSPLHF.